This T cell receptor (beta chain) was identified in a study of Ad26.COV2.S vaccination and SARS-CoV-2 variants. Study-wide points: Responses of T cells in total may have been underestimated by the TCR breadth and depth analyses. Compared with placebo recipients, vaccine recipients had higher spike-specific TCR breadth. The breadth of spike-specific CD8+ and CD4+ T cell responses after vaccination was reportedly substantial.

The method was immunoSEQ multiplex PCR; TCRdb's version includes in-frame clones alone and lacks a portion of them. The sample holds about 410,000 clones, about 90% seen once. Worth noting for this clone: What it binds is not known.

J gave up 5 bases and V 2 bases, and 5 bases lay outside the gene matches. The CDR3 has 15 amino acids. The germline V gene encodes CDR1 ENHRY and CDR2 SYGVKD. Treatment defined: about 20 received Ad26.COV2.S at low or high dose, single or two shots; about five received placebo; per-sample allocation not given. Following the first vaccine or placebo injection, samples were taken on day 63. Ad26 vector vaccine expressed Wuhan-strain SARS-CoV-2 spike. The V and J genes are TRBV10-3 and TRBJ2-1, with TRBD1 identical over 8 bases. This sequence was found in a person aged 18-60 years who received the Ad26.COV2.S COVID-19 vaccine or a placebo. The input for sequencing was peripheral blood, taken in a trial of Ad26.COV2.S vaccine versus placebo. The CDR3 loop is CAISEMLQGDNEQFF. The CDR3 nucleotides read TGTGCCATCAGTGAGATGTTACAGGGGGACAATGAGCAGTTCTTC.